Shown below are 30 T cell receptor beta chains from a single sample sequenced in a study of cytomegalovirus exposure and HLA in healthy donors. The PCR made use of 60 Vbeta and 13 Jbeta primers. Profiled with immunoSEQ multiplex PCR; TCRdb holds only in-frame clones, not every one. This table holds roughly 170,000 clones, approximately 80% found once. The sample consisted of PBMCs. The receptor source for this set is a woman aged 25 to 39 in good health and CMV-seronegative.

The V gene is TRBV27, the J gene TRBJ2-5; D remains unclear. The germline CDR1 and CDR2 sequences are MNHEY and SMNVEV (reference sequence). V lost 8 bases to trimming and J lost 0 bases, with 13 bases between them. This CDR3 has 14 residues. In nucleotides, the CDR3 is TGTGCCAGCTTTCCGGTCATCGACCAAGAGACCCAGTACTTC. The encoded protein is CASFPVIDQETQYF.

The rearrangement uses TRBV7-3 and TRBJ2-3; 9 bases line up with TRBD1. The germline V gene has CDR1 SGHTA and CDR2 FQGTGA. The CDR3 covers 17 residues. Losses at the gene ends were 5 bases for V and 1 base for J; bases not matched to a gene: 10. CDR3 nucleotide sequence: TGTGCCAGCAGCGCGAGGGGGACAGGGTTGGGCACAGATACGCAGTATTTT. It translates to CASSARGTGLGTDTQYF. Full variable domain (rest looked up from reference TRBV7-3 and TRBJ2-3): GAGVSQTPSNKVTEKGKYVELRCDPISGHTALYWYRQSLGQGPEFLIYFQGTGAADDSGLPNDRFFAVRPEGSVSTLKIQRTERGDSAVYLCASSARGTGLGTDTQYFGPGTRLTVL.

The rearrangement links TRBV7-9 to TRBJ2-3; D perhaps matches TRBD2 (5 bases). The CDR3 loop spans 14 amino acids. CDR1 is SEHNR and CDR2 is FQNEAQ in the germline V gene (reference sequence). V shed 7 bases and J shed 0 bases, with 11 bases lying between them. The CDR3 spells CASTSPGSTDTQYF. The DNA of the CDR3 is TGTGCCAGCACCTCCCCGGGGAGCACAGATACGCAGTATTTT.

The count of this clone is one. The chain combines TRBV4-2 with TRBJ2-7; 9 bases line up with TRBD2. Germline assignment: CDR1 LGHNA and CDR2 YNFKEQ. This CDR3 region has 16 residues. With V trimmed by 0 bases and J by 6 bases, 9 bases remained unmatched. DNA for the CDR3: TGTGCCAGCAGCCAAGAGATTAGCGGGAGCATTGGCGAGCAGTACTTC. It specifies CASSQEISGSIGEQYF.

This chain joins TRBV7-8 and TRBJ1-2; 7 nucleotides match TRBD1. CDR3 length: 17 residues. Per the germline V gene, CDR1 is SGHVS and CDR2 is FQNEAQ. V lost 5 bases and J lost 0; bases outside the gene matches: 12. CDR3 in amino acids: CASSVYSLDRTNYGYTF. CDR3 bases: TGTGCCAGCAGCGTCTACTCCTTGGACAGGACTAACTATGGCTACACCTTC.

V usage is TRBV4-1 and J usage is TRBJ2-3; possibly TRBD1 for D (5 bases). V was pared by 2 bases and J by 5 bases, with 11 bases between. The CDR3 runs 14 residues. Looked up from germline, CDR1 is MGHRA and CDR2 is YSYEKL. The CDR3 sequence: CASSQYSRGDTQYF. CDR3 nucleotide sequence: TGCGCCAGCAGCCAATATTCTAGGGGAGATACGCAGTATTTT.

The chain uses TRBV2 and TRBJ1-1, with 8 bases matching TRBD1. Trimming removed 4 bases from V and 2 bases from J; junction bases left unmatched: 3. The CDR3 extends over 14 amino acids. Germline V gene data show CDR1 as SNHLY and CDR2 as FYNNEI. The CDR3 spells CASSGGTGNTEAFF. For the CDR3, the DNA is TGTGCCAGCAGTGGGGGGACAGGTAACACTGAAGCTTTCTTT.

The chain employs TRBV7-9 and TRBJ2-7; D remains ambiguous. This CDR3 is built from 15 residues. V was shortened by 3 bases and J by 4 bases, with 16 bases between the two germline ends. CDR1 and CDR2 from the germline V gene are SEHNR and FQNEAQ (reference sequence). CDR3 sequence reads: CASSLAVRGPYEQYF. In DNA, the CDR3 is TGTGCCAGCAGCTTGGCTGTGCGCGGCCCATACGAGCAGTACTTC.

V gene TRBV5-1 combines with J gene TRBJ2-3, with D maybe TRBD2 (6 bases). Germline CDR1 is SGHRS and CDR2 is YFSETQ. The germline V and J ends were trimmed by 2 bases and 0 bases, with 10 bases remaining between them. The CDR3 covers 15 residues. The CDR3 region is CASSFGGMSTDTQYF. In DNA, the CDR3 is TGCGCCAGCAGCTTCGGCGGGATGAGCACAGATACGCAGTATTTT.

The chain employs TRBV19 and TRBJ2-2; TRBD2 might be the D (6 bases). The CDR3 has 14 amino acids. The V gene lost 7 bases and the J gene lost 2 bases, with 11 bases spanning the gap. CDR1 and CDR2 from the germline V gene are LNHDA and SQIVND (reference sequence). The CDR3 loop reads CASKVGSNTGELFF. The CDR3 DNA reads TGTGCCAGTAAAGTCGGGAGTAACACCGGGGAGCTGTTTTTT. Looking up the rest from reference TRBV19 and TRBJ2-2 gives the full variable domain: DGGITQSPKYLFRKEGQNVTLSCEQNLNHDAMYWYRQDPGQGLRLIYYSQIVNDFQKGDIAEGYSVSREKKESFPLTVTSAQKNPTAFYLCASKVGSNTGELFFGEGSRLTVL.

This chain uses TRBV6-1 with TRBJ2-1, with D tentatively TRBD2 (5 bases). The CDR3 has 14 amino acids. Per germline, CDR1 MNHNS and CDR2 SASEGT. Trimming left V 3 bases short and J 0 bases short, with 6 bases between. The CDR3 loop is CASSESGSYNEQFF. In DNA, the CDR3 is TGTGCCAGCAGTGAGAGCGGCTCCTACAATGAGCAGTTCTTC.

This sequence joins TRBV15 and TRBJ1-2, with a weak D call TRBD1 (6 bases). This CDR3 has 15 residues. The V end lost 4 bases, the J end lost 3 bases, and 15 bases lay between the germline ends. From germline, CDR1 is LNHNV and CDR2 YYDKDF (reference sequence). The CDR3 coding sequence is TGTGCCACCAGCAATGACAGGTTCCTGCACTATGGCTACACCTTC. As protein: CATSNDRFLHYGYTF.

The rearrangement joins TRBV27 to TRBJ1-5; D remains ambiguous. The CDR3 consists of 14 residues. CDR1 MNHEY and CDR2 SMNVEV come from the germline V gene (reference sequence). Trimming shortened V by 5 bases and J by 4 bases, and 12 bases separated the two germline ends. CDR3 nucleotide sequence: TGTGCCAGCAGTAGGATAGGAGAGAATCAGCCCCAGCATTTT. It yields the protein CASSRIGENQPQHF.

The chain joins TRBV7-2 to TRBJ1-4, with D hard to call. The ends were cut back, 5 bases at V and 7 bases at J, with 17 bases in the middle. The CDR3 extends over 15 amino acids. The germline gives CDR1 SGHTA, CDR2 FQGNSA. The CDR3 is CASSPSPGMGEKLFF. Written as DNA, the CDR3 is TGTGCCAGCAGCCCTTCTCCGGGTATGGGTGAAAAACTGTTTTTT.

The genes are TRBV28 and TRBJ1-5; possibly TRBD1 for D (6 bases). The CDR3 spans 15 residues. Germline values: CDR1 MDHEN, CDR2 SYDVKM. V lost 6 bases and J lost 4, with 16 bases in between. The CDR3 protein is CASRTVGTPNQPQHF. In DNA, the CDR3 is TGTGCCAGCAGAACCGTCGGGACACCAAATCAGCCCCAGCATTTT.

Only a few counts were recorded for this clone. The chain carries TRBV7-3 and TRBJ2-7, with TRBD2 identical over 16 bases. The germline V gene has CDR1 SGHTA and CDR2 FQGTGA. V trimming: 4 bases; J trimming: 0 bases; junction bases outside the gene matches: 9. This CDR3 contains 19 residues. This CDR3 is CASSSRGLAGGQLSYEQYF. The CDR3 nucleotides are TGTGCCAGCAGCTCCCGGGGACTAGCGGGAGGGCAGCTCTCCTACGAGCAGTACTTC.

This clone was found once. The rearrangement links TRBV2 to TRBJ2-5; 10 bases line up with TRBD2. Germline CDR1 SNHLY, CDR2 FYNNEI. There are 15 residues in the CDR3. Trimming cost V 7 bases and J 4 bases; bases outside gene matches: 9. The CDR3 is CASIQLAGSGETQYF. The CDR3 coding sequence is TGTGCCAGCATCCAACTAGCGGGATCGGGAGAGACCCAGTACTTC.

The chain joins TRBV5-6 to TRBJ1-1; possibly TRBD1 for D (5 bases). This CDR3 contains 13 residues. The V gene lost 7 bases and the J gene lost 4 bases, with 14 bases spanning the gap. In germline, CDR1 is SGHDT, CDR2 YYEEEE. CDR3 sequence (DNA): TGTGCCAGCCTCTTAACAGGAATCACTGAAGCTTTCTTT. This codes for CASLLTGITEAFF.

The V gene is TRBV2, the J gene TRBJ2-6, with TRBD1 as a possible D gene (5 bases). Germline assignment: CDR1 SNHLY and CDR2 FYNNEI. The CDR3 is made up of 14 amino acids. V was shortened by 3 bases and J by 2 bases, with 5 bases between the two germline ends. The CDR3 nucleotides are TGTGCCAGCAGTGACAGGGCTGGGGCCAACGTCCTGACTTTC. Its protein product is CASSDRAGANVLTF.

This sequence joins TRBV6-5 and TRBJ2-3; no reliable D call. V lost 6 bases and J lost 0, with 13 bases in between. The V gene's germline CDR1 is MNHEY and CDR2 SVGAGI. The length of the CDR3 is 15 residues. The CDR3 bases are TGTGCCAGCAGCCGTTCTTTAGTAAGCACAGATACGCAGTATTTT. Amino acids: CASSRSLVSTDTQYF.

The chain employs TRBV10-1 and TRBJ1-1; D is unclear. The CDR3 consists of 15 residues. The V end was cut by 3 bases, the J end by 1 base, with 12 bases between. Germline CDR1 and CDR2: WNHNN and SYGVQD (reference sequence). In DNA, the CDR3 is TGCGCCAGCAGTGACCGAGGACGGGGGAACACTGAAGCTTTCTTT. Amino acid sequence: CASSDRGRGNTEAFF.

The chain couples TRBV19 to TRBJ2-3, with TRBD1 matching over 9 bases. The CDR3 spans 13 residues. Looked up from germline, CDR1 is LNHDA and CDR2 is SQIVND (reference sequence). The ends lost 7 bases at V and 3 bases at J; junction bases unmatched: 2. The chain's CDR3 is CASKDRGTDTQYF. The CDR3 coding sequence is TGTGCCAGTAAGGACAGGGGAACAGATACGCAGTATTTT. The whole variable domain, filled in from reference TRBV19 and TRBJ2-3, reads DGGITQSPKYLFRKEGQNVTLSCEQNLNHDAMYWYRQDPGQGLRLIYYSQIVNDFQKGDIAEGYSVSREKKESFPLTVTSAQKNPTAFYLCASKDRGTDTQYFGPGTRLTVL.

The chain joins TRBV28 to TRBJ1-3, with TRBD1 matching 8 bases. This CDR3 region has 17 residues. Germline trimming cut 4 bases from V and 0 bases from J; bases unmatched to any gene: 8. The germline V gene encodes CDR1 MDHEN and CDR2 SYDVKM. CDR3 in DNA: TGTGCCAGCAGTTCCCCGACAGGGGCCCTCTCTGGAAACACCATATATTTT. It yields the protein CASSSPTGALSGNTIYF.

The chain is built from TRBV7-8 and TRBJ1-5; the D gene is possibly TRBD1 (6 bases). Trimming cost V 5 bases and J 0 bases, with 14 bases left between them. The CDR3 has 16 residues. Germline V gene data show CDR1 as SGHVS and CDR2 as FQNEAQ. CDR3 nucleotides: TGTGCCAGCAGCCGGACCGGGACATATAGCAATCAGCCCCAGCATTTT. Its protein is CASSRTGTYSNQPQHF.

This clone was seen at least ten times. The chain couples TRBV5-8 to TRBJ1-1; D might be TRBD1 (6 bases). The CDR3 extends over 14 amino acids. From germline, CDR1 is SGHTS and CDR2 YDEGEE. Trimming shortened V by 4 bases and J by 7 bases, and 17 bases separated the two germline ends. In DNA, the CDR3 is TGTGCCAGCAGCCCCTGGGGGGGCACAGATGAAGCTTTCTTT. This translates into CASSPWGGTDEAFF.

The chain carries TRBV15 and TRBJ1-1, with no clear D. The CDR3 extends over 13 amino acids. The V gene's germline CDR1 is LNHNV and CDR2 YYDKDF (reference sequence). V gave up 1 base and J gave up 0 bases, with 3 bases separating them. CDR3 sequence reads: CATSRGLNTEAFF. CDR3 coding DNA: TGTGCCACCAGCAGAGGGCTGAACACTGAAGCTTTCTTT.

This chain joins TRBV7-9 and TRBJ1-2; perhaps TRBD1 as D (5 bases). Germline V gene sequence: CDR1 SEHNR, CDR2 FQNEAQ (reference sequence). The CDR3 sequence is 15 residues long. Trimming cost V 1 base and J 1 base, with 10 bases left between them. The CDR3 spells CASSLVARDNYGYTF. CDR3 nucleotides: TGTGCCAGCAGCTTAGTTGCCAGGGATAACTATGGCTACACCTTC.

This chain links TRBV5-4 with TRBJ1-1; 8 positions match TRBD1. Germline V lookup: CDR1 SGHNT, CDR2 YYREEE (reference sequence). This CDR3 comprises 14 residues. The V and J ends lost 4 bases and 4 bases, in that order; junction bases with no gene match: 6. The CDR3 nucleotides are TGTGCCAGCAGCACCGGGACAGGTACCACTGAAGCTTTCTTT. It translates to CASSTGTGTTEAFF.

The rearrangement uses TRBV6-1 and TRBJ2-1; D is unresolved. CDR1 and CDR2 from the germline V gene are MNHNS and SASEGT. Trimming removed 1 base from V and 2 bases from J, with 6 bases in between. This CDR3 is 14 amino acids long. The CDR3 DNA sequence: TGTGCCAGCAGTGAAGGGCCGACCTACAATGAGCAGTTCTTC. It encodes CASSEGPTYNEQFF.

V is TRBV15 and J is TRBJ1-4; maybe TRBD1 (6 bases). Germline V CDR1 and CDR2: LNHNV, YYDKDF (reference sequence). Trimming left V 2 bases short and J 8 bases short, with 24 bases between. This CDR3 contains 18 residues. The CDR3 loop is CATSRHYPSRGSGEKLFF. CDR3 DNA sequence: TGTGCCACCAGCAGACATTACCCCTCCAGGGGCAGTGGGGAAAAACTGTTTTTT.